The text below deals with one T cell receptor beta chain. The data were obtained in a study of T cells after yellow fever vaccination. One entry per CDR3 protein results from TCRdb running MiXCR on the 5' RACE reads. The repertoire includes approximately 610,000 distinct CDR3 sequences, about a sixth of them detected once, and roughly a sixth sits in the top ten. With 4 bases clipped from V and 4 bases from J, the junction kept 8 bases outside the gene matches. The CDR3 totals 15 residues. Germline V gene lookup returns CDR1 MNHEY and CDR2 SVGEGT. The specimen was PBMCs, collected less than 6 days after the first yellow fever vaccination. The sequence was collected from a man aged 18 to 29 who received the YFV17D yellow fever vaccine. V and J are TRBV6-2 or TRBV6-3 and TRBJ2-5; the match to TRBD1 covers 8 bases. In DNA, the CDR3 is TGTGCCAGCAGTTCTTACGGACAGGGAGGAGAGACCCAGTACTTC. It is translated as CASSSYGQGGETQYF.